This TCR beta chain appears in the sequencing data of a study of OX40 agonist ivuxolimab in advanced cancers. Whole-study findings and limits: Individuals who were partial responders at 0.1-3.0 mg/kg had clonal expansion that ranked among the lowest.

About this clone itself: Its antigen is as yet unknown.

CDR1 is SNHLY, CDR2 FYNNEI, per germline. This CDR3 is built from 15 residues. Between the trimmed V and J ends, which lost 3 bases and 0 bases, there was a span of 9 bases. Assay: immunoSEQ multiplex PCR; the TCRdb copy retains only in-frame clones and omits some. The sample records about 48,000 clones, roughly 86% being singletons. This sample comprised CD4+ or CD8+ T cells sorted from blood, obtained in a trial of the OX40 agonist ivuxolimab. The chain joins TRBV2 to TRBJ1-5; D is unresolved. This clonotype originated in an adult with an advanced solid tumor such as melanoma, head and neck, liver or kidney cancer. The CDR3 DNA reads as TGTGCCAGCAGTGATCATGGAGATAGCAATCAGCCCCAGCATTTT. This codes for CASSDHGDSNQPQHF.